This T cell receptor (beta chain) was identified during a study of cytomegalovirus exposure and HLA in healthy donors. Study results and limitations: There were several of the most significant clusters that appeared linked to common viral pathogens in a later analysis. Roughly 170 TCR beta chains were listed as cytomegalovirus-associated. CMV serostatus stood as the only immune exposure information on hand.

Researchers ran the PCR with 60 Vbeta and 13 Jbeta primers. Measured with immunoSEQ multiplex PCR; TCRdb has only the in-frame clones, and not every one. The table records approximately 170,000 clones, roughly 80% of them present only once. Turning to this clone: The antigen is undetermined.

Whereas donors were nominally healthy upon sampling, unrecorded immune exposures were probable. Trimming left V 5 bases short and J 5 bases short, with 14 bases between. CDR3 length: 14 residues. Germline CDR1 reads MDHEN; CDR2 reads SYDVKM. V is TRBV28 and J is TRBJ2-3; a possible D gene is TRBD1 (6 bases). Sequenced sample: PBMCs. The sequence was obtained from a woman under 30 in good health and CMV-seronegative. CDR3: CASSPVQGLDTQYF. For the CDR3, the DNA is TGTGCCAGCAGTCCAGTCCAGGGGTTAGATACGCAGTATTTT.